One and the same sample provided the 31 T cell receptor beta chains below, sequenced in a study of T cells in Graves' hyperthyroidism and ophthalmopathy. The TCR beta CDR3 regions underwent amplification using RNA transcripts as the source. RT-PCR in the first round (using the HTBI primer set) targeted the TCR CDR3. TCRdb ran MiXCR on the multiplex PCR reads and lists one entry per CDR3 protein. The table shows hundreds of thousands of distinct CDR3 sequences, with under 25% occurring only once. Sequencing was carried out using blood. The receptors were sampled from a man aged 25 to 40 with Graves' ophthalmopathy.

J is TRBJ2-7 and V is TRBV4-1; D is possibly TRBD1 or TRBD2 (5 bases each). Germline values: CDR1 MGHRA, CDR2 YSYEKL. The CDR3 extends over 14 amino acids. Trimming cost V 3 bases and J 9 bases, with 18 bases left between them. CDR3 sequence (DNA): TGCGCCAGCAGCCACCCAAGGCAGGGTGGGGGGCAGTACTTC. Its translation is CASSHPRQGGGQYF.

The V gene is TRBV11-3, the J gene TRBJ2-1; 8 bases map to TRBD2. The CDR3 runs to 17 residues. Unmatched junction bases numbered 11, after V lost 0 bases and J lost 7 bases. The germline CDR1 and CDR2 sequences are SGHNT and YENEEA. In DNA, the CDR3 is TGTGCCAGCAGCTTAGATCTGGGGCTAGCGGGTGTTAATGAGCAGTTCTTC. Translation: CASSLDLGLAGVNEQFF.

The chain recombines TRBV3-1 with TRBJ2-3; 7 bases align to TRBD2. The germline V gene encodes CDR1 LGHDT and CDR2 YNNKEL (reference sequence). The CDR3 consists of 15 residues. The V gene end was trimmed by 0 bases and the J gene end by 11 bases; junction bases not matched to a gene: 11. CDR3 sequence: CASSQDSLAGRGQYF. The CDR3 bases are TGTGCCAGCAGCCAAGATTCGTTAGCTGGGAGGGGGCAGTATTTT.

The J gene is TRBJ2-5, the V gene TRBV5-6, with 7 bases matching TRBD1. The CDR3 extends over 14 amino acids. J gave up 4 bases and V 3 bases, and 6 bases lay outside the gene matches. Germline CDR1 and CDR2: SGHDT and YYEEEE. For the CDR3, the DNA is TGTGCCAGCAGCTCCCCCAGGGGGTTAGAGACCCAGTACTTC. This encodes CASSSPRGLETQYF.

This clonotype was picked up many times. The rearrangement uses TRBV28 and TRBJ2-7, with D unresolved. Trimming removed 3 bases from V and 3 bases from J, with 9 bases in between. Germline CDR1 is MDHEN and CDR2 is SYDVKM. The CDR3 loop spans 13 amino acids. CDR3 in amino acids: CASSFSRSYEQYF. The CDR3 region has the DNA TGTGCCAGCAGTTTTTCCCGGAGCTACGAGCAGTACTTC.

The rearrangement uses TRBV10-3 and TRBJ1-4; D not resolved. CDR1 ENHRY and CDR2 SYGVKD come from the germline V gene. The CDR3 is 13 residues long. Trimming stripped 0 bases from V and 10 bases from J, with 9 bases between. DNA for the CDR3: TGTGCCATCAGTGAGTCGGGCCGGGGAAAACTGTTTTTT. The encoded protein is CAISESGRGKLFF.

The sample holds a few counts of this clonotype. The chain joins TRBV29-1 to TRBJ2-1; D is possibly TRBD1 or TRBD2 (5 bases each). Germline CDR1 SQVTM, CDR2 ANQGSEA. The CDR3 is 13 residues long. Here the CDR3 reads CTTGTQTNNEQFF. The CDR3 nucleotides read TGCACAACCGGGACCCAAACAAACAATGAGCAGTTCTTC.

The rearrangement uses TRBV20-1 and TRBJ2-3; the match to TRBD2 covers 11 bases. The CDR3 length is 17 residues. Germline V CDR1 and CDR2: DFQATT, SNEGSKA (reference sequence). J gave up 2 bases and V 6 bases, and 13 bases lay outside the gene matches. The CDR3 DNA reads as TGCAGTGCCGTAACTAGCGGGAGAGGGGGTTCCACAGATACGCAGTATTTT. Translation: CSAVTSGRGGSTDTQYF.

This clonotype turned up a few times. The chain has TRBV29-1 and TRBJ2-7, with TRBD2 matching 11 bases. V was clipped by 4 bases and J by 4 bases; unmatched bases: 6. Germline lookup yields CDR1 SQVTM and CDR2 ANQGSEA. This CDR3 spans 14 amino acids. The CDR3 spells CSVGFTSGRYEQYF. The CDR3 DNA follows: TGCAGCGTTGGGTTCACTAGCGGGAGATACGAGCAGTACTTC.

This clonotype was counted at least ten times. The chain has TRBV20-1 and TRBJ2-3; D not certain. Looked up from germline, CDR1 is DFQATT and CDR2 is SNEGSKA (reference sequence). V gave up 2 bases and J gave up 0 bases, with 12 bases separating them. The CDR3 loop spans 15 amino acids. The CDR3 region is CSARKGGTSTDTQYF. In DNA form, the CDR3 reads TGCAGTGCTAGAAAGGGCGGAACTAGCACAGATACGCAGTATTTT.

This clonotype was picked up a small number of times. The V gene is TRBV28, the J gene TRBJ2-5, with 14 nucleotides matching TRBD2. The germline CDR1 and CDR2 sequences are MDHEN and SYDVKM. The length of the CDR3 is 13 residues. V was clipped by 6 bases and J by 12 bases; unmatched bases: 6. The CDR3 sequence is CASRGLAGVTEYF. In DNA form, the CDR3 reads TGTGCCAGCAGGGGACTAGCGGGAGTGACGGAGTACTTC.

V and J are TRBV5-1 and TRBJ1-4; 11 positions match TRBD1. The CDR3 loop spans 16 amino acids. Germline CDR1 SGHRS, CDR2 YFSETQ. With V trimmed by 7 bases and J by 1 base, 6 bases remained unmatched. CDR3 nucleotides: TGCGCCAGCTGTCCCGGGACAGGGGGAACTAATGAAAAACTGTTTTTT. Protein product: CASCPGTGGTNEKLFF.

This clonotype came up a few times. The V call is TRBV12-3 or TRBV12-4, the J call TRBJ2-7, with D uncertain. V gave up 6 bases and J gave up 1 base, with 13 bases separating them. The length of the CDR3 is 14 residues. The CDR3: CASSKMDGSYEQYF. The CDR3 coding sequence is TGTGCCAGCAGCAAGATGGACGGATCCTACGAGCAGTACTTC.

This clonotype was counted ten times or more. The chain joins TRBV28 to TRBJ1-4; D is unclear. This CDR3 region has 15 residues. CDR1 is MDHEN, CDR2 SYDVKM, per germline. Trimming cost V 2 bases and J 10 bases, with 17 bases left between them. Here the CDR3 DNA reads TGTGCCAGCAGTTTAAGCCCCCGGGCAGAGGGAAAACTGTTTTTT. Translating gives CASSLSPRAEGKLFF.

This clonotype was picked up one time. With a much larger clone just one base away, this may be a read error. Lacking the conserved final phenylalanine or tryptophan, this CDR3 likely reflects a read error. The rearrangement links TRBV6-5 to TRBJ1-4; the D is unclear. CDR3 length: 15 residues. CDR1 MNHEY and CDR2 SVGAGI come from the germline V gene. V dropped 5 bases and J dropped 4 bases, with 14 bases sitting between them. Here the CDR3 reads CASSLRVHSNEKLFS. The CDR3 nucleotides are TGTGCCAGCAGTCTACGGGTGCATAGTAATGAAAAACTGTTTTCT.

In its sample, this clonotype was seen many times. The chain couples TRBV11-2 to TRBJ2-3, with D hard to call. Between the trimmed V and J ends, which lost 5 bases and 3 bases, there was a span of 12 bases. There are 14 residues in the CDR3. Germline V gene data show CDR1 as SGHAT and CDR2 as FQNNGV. This CDR3 is CASSRLRRTDTQYF. DNA for the CDR3: TGTGCCAGCAGCCGACTGAGACGAACAGATACGCAGTATTTT.

This clonotype was counted between two and nine times. The chain couples TRBV2 to TRBJ2-3; TRBD2 aligns across 9 bases. This CDR3 region has 19 residues. The germline V gene encodes CDR1 SNHLY and CDR2 FYNNEI. Trimming at V came to 5 bases and at J to 2 bases, leaving 17 bases not matched to a gene. CDR3 amino acids: CASSFRTDRLADNTDTQYF. The CDR3 DNA sequence: TGTGCCAGCAGTTTTCGGACAGACAGACTAGCGGATAACACAGATACGCAGTATTTT.

This clonotype was detected a few times. This rearrangement joins TRBV28 to TRBJ2-7; 9 positions match TRBD2. Germline V lookup: CDR1 MDHEN, CDR2 SYDVKM. Germline trimming cut 4 bases from V and 4 bases from J; bases unmatched to any gene: 11. The length of the CDR3 is 16 residues. The CDR3 region is CASSSPGAGGVYEQYF. The DNA of the CDR3 is TGTGCCAGCAGTTCGCCGGGGGCGGGAGGGGTGTACGAGCAGTACTTC.

This rearrangement joins TRBV19 to TRBJ1-5, with TRBD1 identical over 7 bases. Germline CDR1 reads LNHDA; CDR2 reads SQIVND (reference sequence). The CDR3 runs 12 residues. V lost 4 bases and J lost 6; bases outside the gene matches: 0. The CDR3 coding sequence is TGTGCCAGTAGTAACAGGGGTCAGCCCCAGCATTTT. Its translation is CASSNRGQPQHF.

This rearrangement joins TRBV29-1 to TRBJ2-3; D ambiguous. V lost 3 bases to trimming and J lost 2 bases, with 12 bases between them. The germline V gene encodes CDR1 SQVTM and CDR2 ANQGSEA. There are 14 residues in the CDR3. The CDR3 is CSVDNQLYTDTQYF. The CDR3 nucleotides are TGCAGCGTTGATAACCAGCTTTACACAGATACGCAGTATTTT.

The chain is built from TRBV10-2 and TRBJ2-7; D is undetermined. Germline CDR1 reads WSHSY; CDR2 reads SAAADI. V dropped 2 bases and J dropped 3 bases, with 5 bases sitting between them. The CDR3 sequence is 12 residues long. The CDR3 DNA sequence: TGCGCCAGCAGTGAGAGCCTCTACGAGCAGTACTTC. As protein: CASSESLYEQYF.

The chain has TRBV24-1 and TRBJ2-1; TRBD2 agrees at 14 bases. Germline-derived CDR1 and CDR2 are KGHDR and SFDVKD. The CDR3 is 19 amino acids. V was pared by 7 bases and J by 3 bases, with 13 bases of the junction left unmatched. In nucleotides, the CDR3 is TGTGCCACCAGCTTCCCGGGACTAGCGGGAGTGAGGTACTACAATGAGCAGTTCTTC. It specifies CATSFPGLAGVRYYNEQFF.

In this sample, this clonotype turned up a few times. CDR3 sequence: CASSSRDRGFEQYF. Here the CDR3 DNA reads TGTGCCAGCAGCTCGAGGGACAGGGGGTTCGAGCAGTACTTC. The chain uses TRBV11-2 and TRBJ2-7; 11 positions match TRBD1. The CDR3 is 14 amino acids. Germline V gene lookup returns CDR1 SGHAT and CDR2 FQNNGV. With V trimmed by 4 bases and J by 6 bases, 5 bases remained unmatched. Using reference TRBV11-2 and TRBJ2-7 for the parts outside the CDR3, the full variable domain is EAGVAQSPRYKIIEKRQSVAFWCNPISGHATLYWYQQILGQGPKLLIQFQNNGVVDDSQLPKDRFSAERLKGVDSTLKIQPAKLEDSAVYLCASSSRDRGFEQYFGPGTRLTVT.

The rearrangement joins TRBV20-1 to TRBJ1-1, with TRBD1 as a possible D gene (5 bases). This CDR3 spans 13 amino acids. Germline V gene data show CDR1 as DFQATT and CDR2 as SNEGSKA (reference sequence). V was pared by 0 bases and J by 9 bases, with 14 bases between. The CDR3 nucleotides are TGCAGTGCTAGAGATTCACGAGGGGTAAAAGCTTTCTTT. It codes for CSARDSRGVKAFF.

This clonotype was counted between two and nine times. The J gene is TRBJ2-3, the V gene TRBV7-9; TRBD2 agrees at 8 bases. The germline gives CDR1 SEHNR, CDR2 FQNEAQ (reference sequence). The CDR3 covers 15 residues. V lost 5 bases to trimming and J lost 0 bases; unmatched junction nucleotides: 4. CDR3 amino acids: CASSPKRESTDTQYF. For the CDR3, the DNA is TGTGCCAGCAGCCCGAAGCGGGAGAGCACAGATACGCAGTATTTT.

Ten or more counts support this clonotype. CDR3 DNA: TGTGCCTGGAGTTTTACCGGGACAGGGGGTTTCAATGAGCAGTTCTTC. Translation gives CAWSFTGTGGFNEQFF. The rearrangement uses TRBV30 and TRBJ2-1; TRBD1 matches 11 bases. The CDR3 contains 16 residues. V was pared by 2 bases and J by 6 bases, with 9 bases of the junction left unmatched. Germline V gene lookup returns CDR1 GTSNPN and CDR2 SVGIG (reference sequence). Combining the CDR3 with reference TRBV30 and TRBJ2-1 gives the whole variable domain SQTIHQWPATLVQPVGSPLSLECTVEGTSNPNLYWYRQAAGRGLQLLFYSVGIGQISSEVPQNLSASRPQDRQFILSSKKLLLSDSGFYLCAWSFTGTGGFNEQFFGPGTRLTVL.

The chain combines TRBV4-2 with TRBJ1-5; 11 nucleotides align to TRBD1. V dropped 0 bases and J dropped 6; count of bases not matched to a gene: 4. This CDR3 spans 16 amino acids. Germline assignment: CDR1 LGHNA and CDR2 YNFKEQ. CDR3 amino acids: CASSQDPGTGGQPQHF. The CDR3, as DNA: TGTGCCAGCAGCCAAGACCCCGGGACAGGGGGTCAGCCCCAGCATTTT.

J is TRBJ2-1 and V is TRBV18; D gene unclear. The V gene's germline CDR1 is KGHSH and CDR2 LQKENI. The CDR3 totals 16 residues. The V end was cut by 5 bases, the J end by 5 bases, with 19 bases between. CDR3 bases: TGTGCCAGCTCAGCCGACCGGACGAAGATGAACAATGAGCAGTTCTTC. It translates to CASSADRTKMNNEQFF.

This clonotype was recorded many times. The CDR3 DNA reads as TGTGCCAGCAGCCCGAGGACTAGCGGGCCCTCTCAAGAGACCCAGTACTTC. This codes for CASSPRTSGPSQETQYF. This chain links TRBV7-9 with TRBJ2-5, with 11 positions matching TRBD2. The germline V gene has CDR1 SEHNR and CDR2 FQNEAQ (reference sequence). CDR3 length: 17 residues. With 5 bases clipped from V and 2 bases from J, the junction kept 10 bases outside the gene matches.

About this clonotype: A read error may account for a junction end that differs from germline. The chain couples TRBV13 to TRBJ2-7; D is possibly TRBD2 (6 bases). The CDR3 consists of 14 residues. Germline CDR1 and CDR2: PRHDT and FYEKMQ (reference sequence). CDR3: CASGERANSYGQYF. CDR3 DNA sequence: TGTGCCAGCGGCGAGCGGGCGAACTCCTACGGGCAGTACTTC.

The chain links TRBV5-8 to TRBJ2-1; 8 nucleotides line up with TRBD1. V was clipped by 3 bases and J by 5 bases; unmatched bases: 7. This CDR3 is 15 amino acids long. Germline CDR1 and CDR2: SGHTS and YDEGEE. For the CDR3, the DNA is TGTGCCAGCAGCTGGGGGACAGGCGCACACAATGAGCAGTTCTTC. This codes for CASSWGTGAHNEQFF.